A selection of T cell receptor beta chains follows, all from one sample in a study of tumor and adjacent non-tumor tissue in lung cancer. TCRdb re-called the multiplex PCR reads through MiXCR, storing one row per CDR3 protein. The sample has 80,000 to 100,000 distinct CDR3 sequences; 80% are singletons. The sample was distant non-tumor lung tissue. The source of these receptors is a man in his 60s with small cell lung cancer. The CDR3 runs from the conserved cysteine through the conserved F or W. A D gene is named only where the DNA matches it firmly. Clone size, where shown, is once, few, many, or a class for clones that have expanded.

clone_size: -; d_call: -; j_call: TRBJ2-1; cdr3_length: 14; v_call: TRBV6-5; cdr3_nt: TGTGGCAGCAGTTCGGACTCCCCCCCTTATGAGCAGCTCTTC; cdr3_aa: CGSSSDSPPYEQLF
clone_size: -; d_call: TRBD1; j_call: TRBJ2-5; cdr3_length: 14; v_call: TRBV12-3/TRBV12-4; cdr3_nt: TGTGCCAGCAGTTCAATGTACAGGGGAGAGACCCAGTACTTC; cdr3_aa: CASSSMYRGETQYF
clone_size: -; d_call: TRBD1; j_call: TRBJ2-1; cdr3_length: 14; v_call: TRBV11-2; cdr3_nt: TGTGCCAGCCAGAAGGGACAGGGTTACAATGAGCAGTTCTTC; cdr3_aa: CASQKGQGYNEQFF
clone_size: -; d_call: TRBD2; j_call: TRBJ2-3; cdr3_length: 15; v_call: TRBV6-5; cdr3_nt: TGTGCCAGCACCCGAGCGGGAGGGCCATCAGATACGCAGTATTTT; cdr3_aa: CASTRAGGPSDTQYF
clone_size: -; d_call: TRBD1; j_call: TRBJ2-6; cdr3_length: 17; v_call: TRBV13; cdr3_nt: TGTGCCAGCAGTTTAAACCGGGACAGCTCTGGGACCAACGTCCTGACTTTC; cdr3_aa: CASSLNRDSSGTNVLTF
clone_size: -; d_call: -; j_call: TRBJ1-5; cdr3_length: 15; v_call: TRBV4-2; cdr3_nt: TGTGCCAACAGCCAAGATTACGGCCCCAGTCAGCCCCAGCATTTT; cdr3_aa: CANSQDYGPSQPQHF
clone_size: -; d_call: -; j_call: TRBJ2-7; cdr3_length: 13; v_call: TRBV7-6; cdr3_nt: TGTGCCAGCAGCTTAGCGCGGTGTGACGAGCAGTACTTC; cdr3_aa: CASSLARCDEQYF
clone_size: -; d_call: TRBD1; j_call: TRBJ2-1; cdr3_length: 18; v_call: TRBV5-6; cdr3_nt: TGTGCCAACAGCGTTGGCACTCACGGGACAGGGCGTTGGAATGAGCAGTTCTTC; cdr3_aa: CANSVGTHGTGRWNEQFF
clone_size: -; d_call: -; j_call: TRBJ2-7; cdr3_length: 16; v_call: TRBV4-1; cdr3_nt: TGCTCCAGCAGCCAAGTTTTGTCGGGACTCCCCCCGAAGCAGTATTTC; cdr3_aa: CSSSQVLSGLPPKQYF
clone_size: many; d_call: -; j_call: TRBJ2-3; cdr3_length: 15; v_call: TRBV5-6; cdr3_nt: TGTGCCAGCAGCTTGGGGGCAGGATTCACAGATACGCAGTATTTT; cdr3_aa: CASSLGAGFTDTQYF
clone_size: -; d_call: TRBD2; j_call: TRBJ2-5; cdr3_length: 18; v_call: TRBV11-2; cdr3_nt: TGTGCCAGCAGTTCAGGAGTAGCGGGAGGCTACTACTACAATGAGCAGTACTTC; cdr3_aa: CASSSGVAGGYYYNEQYF
clone_size: -; d_call: -; j_call: TRBJ1-4; cdr3_length: 11; v_call: TRBV11-2; cdr3_nt: TGTGGCAGCAACCCTAATGAAAAACTGTTTTTC; cdr3_aa: CGSNPNEKLFF
clone_size: once; d_call: -; j_call: TRBJ1-2; cdr3_length: 14; v_call: TRBV7-9; cdr3_nt: TGTGCCAGCGGCACCACAGACGGGCTCTATGGCTACACCTTC; cdr3_aa: CASGTTDGLYGYTF
clone_size: -; d_call: -; j_call: TRBJ2-1; cdr3_length: 14; v_call: TRBV5-5; cdr3_nt: TGTGCCAGCAGCTTAAGGATTACCTACAATGAGCATTTCTTC; cdr3_aa: CASSLRITYNEHFF
clone_size: -; d_call: -; j_call: TRBJ2-1; cdr3_length: 11; v_call: TRBV29-1; cdr3_nt: TGCAGTGCTACTTACGTGAATAAGCAGTTCTTC; cdr3_aa: CSATYVNKQFF
clone_size: once; d_call: -; j_call: TRBJ2-2; cdr3_length: 15; v_call: TRBV4-1; cdr3_nt: TGCTCCAGCAACAGCAGGGGTGACTATACCGGGGAGCTGTTTTTT; cdr3_aa: CSSNSRGDYTGELFF
clone_size: -; d_call: TRBD2; j_call: TRBJ2-2; cdr3_length: 15; v_call: TRBV7-8; cdr3_nt: TGTGCCAGGAGCTTATCCGGGACTAGCGCCGGGGAGCTGTTGTTT; cdr3_aa: CARSLSGTSAGELLF
clone_size: -; d_call: -; j_call: TRBJ2-1; cdr3_length: 18; v_call: TRBV11-2; cdr3_nt: TGTGCCAGCAGCTTAGGAGTAGTGGGAGGCTACTACTACAATGGGCAGCTCTTC; cdr3_aa: CASSLGVVGGYYYNGQLF
clone_size: many; d_call: TRBD2; j_call: TRBJ2-3; cdr3_length: 15; v_call: TRBV6-1; cdr3_nt: TGTGCCAGCAGTGAACTAGCGGGAGACACAGATACGCAGTATTTT; cdr3_aa: CASSELAGDTDTQYF
clone_size: -; d_call: -; j_call: TRBJ2-3; cdr3_length: 14; v_call: TRBV20-1; cdr3_nt: TGCAGTGCAGTTTCCGAGTTTAGCACAGATACGCAGTATTTT; cdr3_aa: CSAVSEFSTDTQYF
clone_size: many; d_call: TRBD2; j_call: TRBJ2-7; cdr3_length: 18; v_call: TRBV20-1; cdr3_nt: TGCAGTGCTGGAGGGACTAGCGGTCACGGGGGGTCATCCTACGAGCAGTACTTC; cdr3_aa: CSAGGTSGHGGSSYEQYF
clone_size: -; d_call: -; j_call: TRBJ2-3; cdr3_length: 15; v_call: TRBV6-1; cdr3_nt: TGTGCCAGCAGTGAATCAGGGGACAACATTCAGCCCCAGTATTTT; cdr3_aa: CASSESGDNIQPQYF
clone_size: many; d_call: -; j_call: TRBJ2-6; cdr3_length: 15; v_call: TRBV6-2/TRBV6-3; cdr3_nt: TGTGCCAGCGGGCCCGATGTCTCTGGGGCCAACGTCCTGACTTTC; cdr3_aa: CASGPDVSGANVLTF
clone_size: -; d_call: -; j_call: TRBJ1-2; cdr3_length: 14; v_call: TRBV13; cdr3_nt: TGTACCAGCAGCGCAGGAAAAAAACTCTATGGCTACACCTTC; cdr3_aa: CTSSAGKKLYGYTF
clone_size: -; d_call: -; j_call: TRBJ2-5; cdr3_length: 13; v_call: TRBV4-2; cdr3_nt: TGTACCAGCACCCATGATGTAAAGGGGTCCCAGTACTTC; cdr3_aa: CTSTHDVKGSQYF
clone_size: -; d_call: -; j_call: TRBJ2-1; cdr3_length: 14; v_call: TRBV4-2; cdr3_nt: TGTGCCAGCAGCCCCGGGACAAATTACAAAGAGCAGTTCTTC; cdr3_aa: CASSPGTNYKEQFF